The table lists the clone carrying this TCR beta chain with a few counts. Its cognate antigen is unknown. The sequenced template was cDNA made from the entire isolated RNA. TCRdb's copy holds only in-frame clones and misses some; the assay was immunoSEQ multiplex PCR. The sample lists 150,000 or so clones, 11% occurring once. The entry originates in a study of beta chain features in type 1 diabetes. Overall study results and limits: The naive, central memory and Treg TCRB repertoires looked more alike in patients than they did in healthy donors. Moderate but significant shortening of TCRB CDR3s was recorded in all four CD4+ subsets from Type 1 diabetes patients.

Input material: central memory CD4+ T cells from blood. The source of this sequence is a man aged 18 to 29 in good health.

The DNA of the CDR3 is TGTGCCAGCAGAGTTCAGGGGTCCGAAGAGACCCAGTACTTC. Residues: CASRVQGSEETQYF. The J gene is TRBJ2-5, the V gene TRBV13, with D possibly matching TRBD1 (6 bases). Deletions cut 6 bases from V and 3 bases from J, with 14 bases between. Germline CDR1 is PRHDT and CDR2 is FYEKMQ (reference sequence). The CDR3 runs 14 residues.